A single sample gave rise to the 27 T cell receptor beta chains below, sequenced in a study of metastatic and nonmetastatic thyroid tumors. TCRdb re-called the PCR reads with MiXCR. The sample yields tens of thousands of clones, around 16% seen once. No treatment had been given to any patient before thyroid surgery. Sample: blood. These receptors originate from a male donor with papillary thyroid cancer or a benign thyroid nodule (not recorded which). Some clones in this sample may be carry-over from other donors' samples.

The sample holds many counts of this clone. This rearrangement joins TRBV11-3 to TRBJ2-1; TRBD2 might be the D (5 bases). Germline V gives CDR1 SGHNT, CDR2 YENEEA. The CDR3 spans 15 residues. V gave up 4 bases and J gave up 6 bases, with 16 bases separating them. CDR3 in DNA: TGTGCCAGCAGCTCGACCTCAAGGCGGGTCAATGAGCAGTTCTTC. Protein sequence: CASSSTSRRVNEQFF.

The chain joins TRBV28 to TRBJ1-5; maybe TRBD1 (6 bases). V was shortened by 7 bases and J by 6 bases, with 10 bases between the two germline ends. The CDR3 is 12 residues long. Germline assignment: CDR1 MDHEN and CDR2 SYDVKM. CDR3 DNA sequence: TGTGCCAGCACAGGGGAGGGTCAGCCCCAGCATTTT. Translation: CASTGEGQPQHF.

This clone has a count of ten or more. Other nucleotide sequences in the sample specify the same CDR3. The rearrangement joins TRBV30 to TRBJ2-2; 11 positions agree with TRBD1. Trimming removed 5 bases from V and 6 bases from J; junction bases left unmatched: 5. The CDR3 is made up of 14 amino acids. In germline, CDR1 is GTSNPN, CDR2 SVGIG (reference sequence). For the CDR3, the DNA is TGTGCCTGGCGGGGACAGGGGGGATCCGGGGAGCTGTTTTTT. Amino acids: CAWRGQGGSGELFF.

In this sample, this clone turned up a few times. The chain has TRBV5-1 and TRBJ2-7; D not certain. The CDR3 consists of 13 residues. V was shortened by 4 bases and J by 2 bases, with 10 bases between the two germline ends. Per the germline V gene, CDR1 is SGHRS and CDR2 is YFSETQ. This CDR3 reads CASSPDGAYEQYF. In DNA, the CDR3 is TGCGCCAGCAGCCCTGACGGCGCCTACGAGCAGTACTTC.

This clone occurred many times. This chain uses TRBV6-4 with TRBJ2-2, with D tentatively TRBD1 (5 bases). In germline, CDR1 is MRHNA, CDR2 SNTAGT. Between the trimmed V and J ends, which lost 3 bases and 5 bases, there was a span of 7 bases. This CDR3 region has 13 residues. For the CDR3, the DNA is TGTGCCAGCAGTGATAAGGGGACCGGGGAGCTGTTTTTT. Translated: CASSDKGTGELFF.

By its share, this clone is medium-sized (0.01 to 0.1%). V is TRBV5-1 and J is TRBJ2-2, with TRBD2 as a possible D gene (6 bases). This CDR3 region has 15 residues. Germline CDR1 and CDR2: SGHRS and YFSETQ. Trimming removed 6 bases from V and 2 bases from J, with 14 bases in between. CDR3 region: CASMPGLINTGELFF. In DNA, the CDR3 is TGCGCCAGCATGCCTGGACTAATAAACACCGGGGAGCTGTTTTTT.

This clone turned up a few times. The chain uses TRBV6-4 and TRBJ2-1, with 12 bases that match TRBD1. The CDR3 extends over 14 amino acids. Germline V CDR1 and CDR2: MRHNA, SNTAGT. V was clipped by 8 bases and J by 10 bases; unmatched bases: 9. This chain's CDR3 is CASSPGQGAKEQFF. As DNA, the CDR3 is TGTGCCAGCTCCCCGGGACAGGGGGCTAAAGAGCAGTTCTTC.

This clone was counted only a few times. The chain links TRBV6-1 to TRBJ2-7; D is perhaps TRBD2 (5 bases). Germline V CDR1 and CDR2: MNHNS, SASEGT. The CDR3 contains 10 residues. The CDR3 loop is CADFVLKQYF. In nucleotides, the CDR3 is TGTGCGGACTTCGTACTTAAGCAGTACTTC.

In its sample, this clone was seen a few times. This CDR3 fails to terminate in the conserved phenylalanine or tryptophan, so it likely reflects a read error. The gene calls are TRBV6-1 and TRBJ2-5; 8 bases are shared with TRBD2. V shed 6 bases and J 5 bases; nucleotides not matched to a gene: 11. CDR3 length: 15 residues. Germline CDR1 reads MNHNS; CDR2 reads SASEGT. CDR3 nucleotides: TGTGCCAGCAGGGGCCAGCGGGGGTGCCAGGAGACCCAGTACGTC. Protein product: CASRGQRGCQETQYV.

This clone was observed at least ten times. The chain employs TRBV20-1 and TRBJ1-5, with a tentative D call TRBD1 (6 bases). Deletions cut 0 bases from V and 4 bases from J, with 13 bases between. This CDR3 has 15 residues. Per the germline V gene, CDR1 is DFQATT and CDR2 is SNEGSKA (reference sequence). CDR3 region: CSARDLTTGNQPQHF. The CDR3 DNA reads TGCAGTGCTAGAGATCTTACTACAGGGAATCAGCCCCAGCATTTT.

This clone was found many times. The chain links TRBV4-2 to TRBJ2-1; the D gene is possibly TRBD2 (5 bases). V lost 1 base and J lost 5, with 9 bases in between. Germline V gene data show CDR1 as LGHNA and CDR2 as YNFKEQ. CDR3 length equals 14 residues. CDR3 coding DNA: TGTGCCAGCAGCCAAGTCCCCGGGGACAATGAGCAGTTCTTC. It yields the protein CASSQVPGDNEQFF.

The rearrangement joins TRBV7-8 to TRBJ2-1; 8 bases map to TRBD2. Germline V gene data show CDR1 as SGHVS and CDR2 as FQNEAQ. V was clipped by 2 bases and J by 6 bases; unmatched bases: 6. The CDR3 extends over 15 amino acids. The CDR3 bases are TGTGCCAGCAGCTTATTGGCGGGAGGCCGCAATGAGCAGTTCTTC. This translates into CASSLLAGGRNEQFF.

This clone was recorded at least ten times. This chain connects TRBV7-2 to TRBJ2-5; the D is unclear. The ends were cut back, 2 bases at V and 3 bases at J, with 10 bases in the middle. Germline V gene lookup returns CDR1 SGHTA and CDR2 FQGNSA. The CDR3 sequence is 14 residues long. In DNA form, the CDR3 reads TGTGCCAGCAGCTTAAACTGGGCGGAAGAGACCCAGTACTTC. As protein: CASSLNWAEETQYF.

This clone was detected ten times or more. The chain couples TRBV5-1 to TRBJ2-1; 9 bases match TRBD2. J was trimmed by 7 bases and V by 1 base; bases with no gene match: 6. Germline V CDR1 and CDR2: SGHRS, YFSETQ. The CDR3 has 15 residues. The CDR3 coding sequence is TGCGCCAGCAGCTTGTTGCGGGAGGGAAGTAATGAGCAGTTCTTC. Its translation: CASSLLREGSNEQFF. Using reference TRBV5-1 and TRBJ2-1 for the parts outside the CDR3, the full variable domain is KAGVTQTPRYLIKTRGQQVTLSCSPISGHRSVSWYQQTPGQGLQFLFEYFSETQRNKGNFPGRFSGRQFSNSRSEMNVSTLELGDSALYLCASSLLREGSNEQFFGPGTRLTVL.

This clone has more than one count but fewer than ten. The J gene is TRBJ1-2, the V gene TRBV28; D is unresolved. Trimming shortened V by 5 bases and J by 6 bases, and 10 bases separated the two germline ends. This CDR3 has 12 amino acids. The germline CDR1 and CDR2 sequences are MDHEN and SYDVKM. The CDR3 sequence is CASSIGLNGYTF. The CDR3 DNA reads as TGTGCCAGCAGTATTGGGCTGAATGGCTACACCTTC.

This clone was seen once. A read error may explain this, as a much larger clone is one base away. This chain uses TRBV3-1 with TRBJ2-1; D could derive from TRBD1 or TRBD2 (6 bases each). The CDR3 length is 14 residues. Germline CDR1 reads LGHDT; CDR2 reads YNNKEL (reference sequence). Trimming shortened V by 9 bases and J by 2 bases, and 14 bases separated the two germline ends. In DNA, the CDR3 is TGTGCCAGTGACGGGGGCAGCCCCTACAATGAGCAGTTCTTC. This codes for CASDGGSPYNEQFF.

On this clone itself: A clone one base away is much larger, so this may be a read error. Written as DNA, the CDR3 is TGTGCCAGCAGCTTAACCGGTTGGGAGACCAAGTACTTC. Translated, it gives CASSLTGWETKYF. J is TRBJ2-5 and V is TRBV7-3, with D possibly matching TRBD2 (5 bases). CDR1 is SGHTA and CDR2 is FQGTGA in the germline V gene. The CDR3 length is 13 residues.

At least ten counts were recorded for this clone. V usage is TRBV5-1 and J usage is TRBJ2-5; tentatively, D is TRBD1 (5 bases). Trimming pared 2 bases from V and 3 bases from J, leaving 8 bases between. CDR3 size: 13 residues. The germline V gene encodes CDR1 SGHRS and CDR2 YFSETQ. The CDR3 sequence is CASSFMTEETQYF. The CDR3 coding sequence is TGCGCCAGCAGCTTCATGACAGAAGAGACCCAGTACTTC. Variable domain in full (rest from reference TRBV5-1 and TRBJ2-5): KAGVTQTPRYLIKTRGQQVTLSCSPISGHRSVSWYQQTPGQGLQFLFEYFSETQRNKGNFPGRFSGRQFSNSRSEMNVSTLELGDSALYLCASSFMTEETQYFGPGTRLLVL.

This clone was counted at least ten times. This chain links TRBV19 with TRBJ2-5; perhaps D is TRBD1 or TRBD2 (5 bases each). In germline, CDR1 is LNHDA, CDR2 SQIVND (reference sequence). There are 16 residues in the CDR3. Trimming left V 3 bases short and J 4 bases short, with 18 bases between. CDR3 in DNA: TGTGCCAGTAGTATCAGCCAGGGACGCGCGAGAGAGACCCAGTACTTC. It translates to CASSISQGRARETQYF. The whole variable domain, filled in from reference TRBV19 and TRBJ2-5, reads DGGITQSPKYLFRKEGQNVTLSCEQNLNHDAMYWYRQDPGQGLRLIYYSQIVNDFQKGDIAEGYSVSREKKESFPLTVTSAQKNPTAFYLCASSISQGRARETQYFGPGTRLLVL.

This clone appeared many times. V usage is TRBV7-2 and J usage is TRBJ2-7; 13 nucleotides line up with TRBD2. Per germline, CDR1 SGHTA and CDR2 FQGNSA. The CDR3 covers 18 residues. The V and J ends lost 5 bases and 3 bases, in that order; junction bases with no gene match: 13. The CDR3: CASSLRPHGTSGDYEQYF. The CDR3 DNA follows: TGTGCCAGCAGCCTCAGGCCACACGGGACTAGCGGGGACTACGAGCAGTACTTC.

Note on this clone: This may stem from a read error, because a much larger clone lies one nucleotide away. This sequence joins TRBV5-4 and TRBJ2-7, with D perhaps matching TRBD2 (6 bases). Germline V gene data show CDR1 as SGHNT and CDR2 as YYREEE (reference sequence). The V gene lost 4 bases and the J gene lost 10 bases, with 15 bases spanning the gap. This CDR3 has 12 residues. CDR3 nucleotides: TGTGCCAGCAGCGCGGGACGTCAAGATCAGTACTTC. This gives the protein CASSAGRQDQYF.

This clone occurred many times. The junction differs from germline at one of its ends, possibly a read error. The V and J genes are TRBV5-6 and TRBJ1-1; 7 bases agree with TRBD1. Germline V CDR1 and CDR2: SGHDT, YYEEEE. CDR3 length: 12 residues. The CDR3 is CASSLDRTEAFF. DNA of the CDR3: TGTGCCAGCAGTTTGGACAGGACTGAAGCTTTCTTT.

The sample holds one count of this clone. The chain couples TRBV11-3 to TRBJ1-3; 7 bases are shared with TRBD1. CDR3 size: 14 residues. Looked up from germline, CDR1 is SGHNT and CDR2 is YENEEA. The J segment lost 4 bases and the V segment lost 5 bases, leaving 5 bases of the junction unmatched. The CDR3 nucleotides are TGTGCCAGCAGCGGCATGACAGGGGGAAACACCATATATTTT. Residues: CASSGMTGGNTIYF.

This clone was detected ten times or more. The CDR3 region is CASSSWTARTYEQYF. The CDR3, as DNA: TGTGCCAGCAGCTCGTGGACAGCCCGAACCTACGAGCAGTACTTC. The chain uses TRBV5-4 and TRBJ2-7; D perhaps matches TRBD1 (6 bases). This CDR3 contains 15 residues. Trimming cost V 3 bases and J 2 bases, with 15 bases left between them. Looked up from germline, CDR1 is SGHNT and CDR2 is YYREEE (reference sequence).

The table lists this clone with many counts. The genes are TRBV5-1 and TRBJ2-7; perhaps TRBD2 as D (6 bases). V lost 3 bases to trimming and J lost 4 bases, with 14 bases between them. Germline V gives CDR1 SGHRS, CDR2 YFSETQ. CDR3 length equals 14 residues. Here the CDR3 DNA reads TGCGCCAGCAGCTCCGATATTGCGGGGTACGAGCAGTACTTC. Protein sequence: CASSSDIAGYEQYF.

Note on this clone: Compared with germline, one end of the junction differs, possibly owing to a read error. The rearrangement links TRBV5-8 to TRBJ2-2; 7 bases line up with TRBD1. The CDR3 contains 14 residues. CDR1 SGHTS and CDR2 YDEGEE come from the germline V gene. The CDR3 nucleotides are TGTGCCAACAGCTTCTGCCAGGGGGCCGGGGAGCTGTTTTTT. Translation gives CANSFCQGAGELFF.

This clone showed up just a few times. The chain is built from TRBV6-5 and TRBJ1-2; 7 nucleotides align to TRBD1. With V trimmed by 4 bases and J by 7 bases, 12 bases remained unmatched. Germline V CDR1 and CDR2: MNHEY, SVGAGI. The CDR3 runs to 15 residues. The CDR3, as DNA: TGTGCCAGCAGTTCTAGCACAGGGGTCTTATGTGGCTACACCTTC. Amino acid sequence: CASSSSTGVLCGYTF.